The clone carrying this T cell receptor (beta chain) was observed a few times. Its specificity is unknown. The sample belongs to a study of identical twins. Whole-study results and caveats: Cord blood beta clonotypes that were abundant carried fewer insertions, and memory repertoires showed no such trend. Without tracking the same donors, conclusions rested on cross-sectional statistical analysis. Zero-insertion analyses might be partly confounded by invariant T cells like MAIT and iNKT. Out-of-frame beta chain sequences displayed weaker excess sharing between twins.

One entry per CDR3 protein, called by TCRdb with MiXCR from the 5' RACE reads. Among about 500,000 distinct CDR3 sequences listed, 13% to 15% were seen once. Another study also made use of these data, one on yellow fever vaccine responses in identical twins.

What was sequenced was CD4+ T cells sorted from blood. The TCR comes from a woman between 18 and 29 years old in good health.

The DNA of the CDR3 is TGTGCCTGGAGTGTACTCCCCGAGGGCATTCAGTACTTC. Translating it yields CAWSVLPEGIQYF. The rearrangement joins TRBV30 to TRBJ2-4, with a weak D call TRBD2 (5 bases). Germline CDR1 is GTSNPN and CDR2 is SVGIG (reference sequence). CDR3 length equals 13 residues. The ends were cut back, 0 bases at V and 9 bases at J, with 12 bases in the middle.